Each of the 7 T cell receptor beta chains below was sequenced from the same sample in a study of T cells in Graves' hyperthyroidism and ophthalmopathy. Amplified TCR beta CDR3 regions derived from RNA transcripts. The TCR CDR3 first-round RT-PCR relied on the HTBI primer set. TCRdb independently ran MiXCR on the multiplex PCR reads; one entry per CDR3 protein. The sample records a few hundred thousand distinct CDR3 sequences, roughly an eighth being singletons. The material sequenced was blood. The origin of the receptors is a woman in her thirties or forties with Graves' ophthalmopathy.

This clonotype was observed at least ten times. This rearrangement joins TRBV7-9 to TRBJ2-4; D uncertain. Deletions cut 5 bases from V and 1 base from J, with 6 bases between. CDR1 and CDR2 (germline): SEHNR, FQNEAQ (reference sequence). CDR3 size: 13 residues. The CDR3 DNA follows: TGTGCCAGCAGCCCCCTGGCCAAAAACATTCAGTACTTC. This sequence encodes CASSPLAKNIQYF.

This clonotype was recorded many times. In DNA, the CDR3 is TGTGCCAGCAGTGAAGCGCACCCGAGGGCGACAGGGGCCGGGAATCAGCCCCAGCATTTT. Amino acid sequence: CASSEAHPRATGAGNQPQHF. The genes are TRBV2 and TRBJ1-5, with 8 bases that match TRBD1. Germline V gene data show CDR1 as SNHLY and CDR2 as FYNNEI. The V gene end was trimmed by 0 bases and the J gene end by 4 bases; junction bases not matched to a gene: 17. CDR3 length: 20 residues.

This clonotype was recorded at least ten times. This chain's CDR3 is CASSYGPDGSSYNEQFF. CDR3 coding DNA: TGTGCCAGCAGCTACGGACCCGACGGATCCTCCTACAATGAGCAGTTCTTC. The V call is TRBV11-2, the J call TRBJ2-1; D ambiguous. The V end lost 4 bases, the J end lost 0 bases, and 16 bases lay between the germline ends. Germline CDR1 and CDR2: SGHAT and FQNNGV. CDR3 length: 17 residues.

This clonotype has a count of ten or more. The CDR3 DNA reads as TGCGCCAGCAGTGATCGGACTGGGGCCCGGCACGAGCAGTACTTC. Protein product: CASSDRTGARHEQYF. The chain links TRBV10-2 to TRBJ2-7, with D possibly being TRBD1 or TRBD2 (5 bases each). This CDR3 spans 15 amino acids. V was shortened by 3 bases and J by 5 bases, with 17 bases between the two germline ends. Germline V gives CDR1 WSHSY, CDR2 SAAADI.

This clonotype was picked up a small number of times. V is TRBV30 and J is TRBJ2-1, with 7 bases fitting TRBD2. V shed 3 bases, J shed 15 bases, and the junction held 11 bases outside the gene matches. This CDR3 is 12 amino acids long. Per the germline V gene, CDR1 is GTSNPN and CDR2 is SVGIG (reference sequence). The CDR3 coding sequence is TGTGCCTGGAGGAGATCGGGACTATTCCTGTTCTTC. This encodes CAWRRSGLFLFF.

Many counts were recorded for this clonotype. This rearrangement joins TRBV2 to TRBJ2-5, with TRBD1 matching 7 bases. CDR1 SNHLY and CDR2 FYNNEI come from the germline V gene. After removal of 9 bases from V and 0 bases from J, the junction contained 4 bases not matched to a gene. CDR3 length: 13 residues. The DNA for the CDR3 is TGTGCCAGGTGGGGACAGAACCAAGAGACCCAGTACTTC. Encoded protein: CARWGQNQETQYF.

This clonotype was recorded a few times. The chain uses TRBV27 and TRBJ1-2; tentative D call: TRBD1 (6 bases). The CDR3 is made up of 13 amino acids. The germline V and J ends were trimmed by 2 bases and 7 bases, with 11 bases remaining between them. Germline assignment: CDR1 MNHEY and CDR2 SMNVEV (reference sequence). CDR3 sequence: CASSLIQGGGYTF. The CDR3 nucleotides read TGTGCCAGCAGTTTAATACAGGGTGGTGGCTACACCTTC.